This T cell receptor (beta chain) was recorded in a study of molecular identifiers for immune sequencing clone quantification. Regarding the study as a whole: Whereas naive cells kept under 1% of molecules in clones above 20 RNA copies, such clones held over 97% in effectors. The sizes of highly expanded clones could be underestimated when identical TCR molecules share a barcode.

Comment on this clonotype: Its antigen is still unknown. This may be a read error, as it is one base from a much larger clone.

Input for naive CD8 libraries was about 18,000 to 1,100,000 sorted cells; the RNA fraction used was 10%, 30% or 50%. TCRdb re-derived calls from the PCR reads in MiXCR, one entry per CDR3 protein. In the table there are 550,000 to 750,000 distinct CDR3 sequences, nearly 20% of which are singletons. Germline V gives CDR1 SQVTM, CDR2 ANQGSEA. This CDR3 is 10 amino acids long. Trimming cost V 7 bases and J 6 bases, with 9 bases left between them. The sample consisted of naive CD8+ T cells from blood, with Jurkat cell RNA spiked in. Sample subset: FACS-sorted CD8+CD4-CCR7+CD45RA+ naive T cells. The TCR was taken from a human donor in good health. Some libraries in this study had Jurkat cell RNA spiked in. The chain carries TRBV29-1 and TRBJ1-2; D gene ambiguous. The CDR3 nucleotides are TGCAGCGCTGACCAGAATGGCTACACCTTC. This encodes CSADQNGYTF.